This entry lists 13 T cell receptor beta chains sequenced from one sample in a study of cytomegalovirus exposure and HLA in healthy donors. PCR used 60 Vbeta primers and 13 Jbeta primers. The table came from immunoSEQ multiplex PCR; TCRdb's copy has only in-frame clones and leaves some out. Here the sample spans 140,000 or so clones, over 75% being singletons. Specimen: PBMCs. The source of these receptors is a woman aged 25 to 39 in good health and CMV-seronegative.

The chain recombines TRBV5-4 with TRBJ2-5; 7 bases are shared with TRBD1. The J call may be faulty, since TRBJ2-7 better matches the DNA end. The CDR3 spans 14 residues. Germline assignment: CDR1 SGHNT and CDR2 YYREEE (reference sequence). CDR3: CASSLNRGSHEQYF. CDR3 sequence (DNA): TGTGCCAGCAGCTTGAACAGGGGCAGCCACGAGCAGTACTTC.

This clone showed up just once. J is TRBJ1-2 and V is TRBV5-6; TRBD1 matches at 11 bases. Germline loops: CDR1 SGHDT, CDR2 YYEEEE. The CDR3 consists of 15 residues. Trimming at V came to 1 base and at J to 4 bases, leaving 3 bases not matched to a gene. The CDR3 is CASSLIGTGGYGYTF. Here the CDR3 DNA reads TGTGCCAGCAGCTTGATCGGGACAGGGGGCTATGGCTACACCTTC.

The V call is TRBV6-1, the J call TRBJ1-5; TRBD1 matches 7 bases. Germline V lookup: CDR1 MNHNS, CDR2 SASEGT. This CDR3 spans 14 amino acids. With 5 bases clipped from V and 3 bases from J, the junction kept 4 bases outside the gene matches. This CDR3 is CASSLQGHNQPQHF. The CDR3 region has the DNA TGTGCCAGCAGTTTACAGGGGCACAATCAGCCCCAGCATTTT.

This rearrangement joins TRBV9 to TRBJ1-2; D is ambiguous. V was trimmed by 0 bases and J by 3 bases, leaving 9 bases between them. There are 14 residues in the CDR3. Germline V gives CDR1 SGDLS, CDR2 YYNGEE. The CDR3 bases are TGTGCCAGCAGCGTAGCGGGTCAGTACTATGGCTACACCTTC. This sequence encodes CASSVAGQYYGYTF.

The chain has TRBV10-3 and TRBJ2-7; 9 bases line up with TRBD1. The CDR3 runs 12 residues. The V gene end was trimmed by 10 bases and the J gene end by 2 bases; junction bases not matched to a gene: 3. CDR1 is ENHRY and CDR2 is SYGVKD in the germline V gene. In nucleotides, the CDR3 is TGTGCCACCCGGGACAGGGCCTACGAGCAGTACTTC. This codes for CATRDRAYEQYF.

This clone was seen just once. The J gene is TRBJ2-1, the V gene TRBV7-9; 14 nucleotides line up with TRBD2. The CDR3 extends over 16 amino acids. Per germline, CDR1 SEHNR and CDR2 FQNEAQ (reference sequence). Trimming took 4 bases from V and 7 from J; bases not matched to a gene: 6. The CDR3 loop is CASSSRLAGGGNEQFF. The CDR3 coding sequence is TGTGCCAGCAGCTCAAGACTAGCGGGGGGGGGTAATGAGCAGTTCTTC.

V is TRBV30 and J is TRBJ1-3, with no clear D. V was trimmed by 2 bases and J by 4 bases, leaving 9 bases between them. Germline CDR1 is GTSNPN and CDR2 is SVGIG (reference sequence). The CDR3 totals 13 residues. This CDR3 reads CAWSPSSGNTIYF. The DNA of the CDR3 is TGTGCCTGGAGTCCCTCCTCCGGAAACACCATATATTTT.

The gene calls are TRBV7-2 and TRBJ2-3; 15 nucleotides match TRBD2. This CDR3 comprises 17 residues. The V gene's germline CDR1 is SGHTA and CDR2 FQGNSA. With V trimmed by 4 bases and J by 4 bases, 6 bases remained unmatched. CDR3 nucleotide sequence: TGTGCCAGCAGCTCAAGGACTAGCGGGAGGGGGTCAGATACGCAGTATTTT. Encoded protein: CASSSRTSGRGSDTQYF.

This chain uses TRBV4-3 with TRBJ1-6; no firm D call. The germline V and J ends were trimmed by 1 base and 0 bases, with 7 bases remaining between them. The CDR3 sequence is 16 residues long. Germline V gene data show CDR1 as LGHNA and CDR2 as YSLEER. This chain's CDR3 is CASSQVGSSYNSPLHF. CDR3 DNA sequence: TGCGCCAGCAGCCAAGTAGGGAGCTCCTATAATTCACCCCTCCACTTT.

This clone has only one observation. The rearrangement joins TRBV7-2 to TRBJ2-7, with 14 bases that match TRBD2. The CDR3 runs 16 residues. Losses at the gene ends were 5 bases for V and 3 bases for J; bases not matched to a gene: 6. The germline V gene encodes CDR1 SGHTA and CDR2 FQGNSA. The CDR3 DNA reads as TGTGCCAGCAGCCCGACTAGCGGGGGGGCGATCTACGAGCAGTACTTC. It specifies CASSPTSGGAIYEQYF.

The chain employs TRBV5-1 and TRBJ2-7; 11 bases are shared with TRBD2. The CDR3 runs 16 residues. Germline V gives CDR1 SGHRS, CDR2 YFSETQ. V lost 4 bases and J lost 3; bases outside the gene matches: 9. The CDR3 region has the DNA TGCGCCAGCAGCCCTTATACCGGGACTAGCGGCTACGAGCAGTACTTC. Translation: CASSPYTGTSGYEQYF.

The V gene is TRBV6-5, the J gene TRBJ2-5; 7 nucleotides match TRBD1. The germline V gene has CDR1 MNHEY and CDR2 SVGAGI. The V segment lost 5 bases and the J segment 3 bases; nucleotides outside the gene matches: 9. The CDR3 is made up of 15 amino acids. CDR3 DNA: TGTGCCAGCAGTCCCGACAGGGTGAGGGAAGAGACCCAGTACTTC. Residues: CASSPDRVREETQYF.

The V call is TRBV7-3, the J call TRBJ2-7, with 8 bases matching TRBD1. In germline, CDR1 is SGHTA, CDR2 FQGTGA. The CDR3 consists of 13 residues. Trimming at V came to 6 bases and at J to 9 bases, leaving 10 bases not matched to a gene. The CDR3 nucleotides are TGTGCCAGCAGTTCCGATCGACAGGGGTCGCAGTACTTC. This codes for CASSSDRQGSQYF. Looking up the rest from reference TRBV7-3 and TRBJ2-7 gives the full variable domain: GAGVSQTPSNKVTEKGKYVELRCDPISGHTALYWYRQSLGQGPEFLIYFQGTGAADDSGLPNDRFFAVRPEGSVSTLKIQRTERGDSAVYLCASSSDRQGSQYFGPGTRLTVT.